This entry lists 26 T cell receptor beta chains sequenced from one sample in a study of T cell responses to AZD1222 COVID-19 vaccine. Clones were sequenced by immunoSEQ multiplex PCR, and TCRdb holds only the in-frame ones, with some missing. This table has more than 100,000 clones, 80% to 90% appearing once. This specimen consisted of peripheral blood, obtained on day 0 of AZD1222 vaccination. The receptor set was obtained from an adult in good health.

The J gene is TRBJ2-2, the V gene TRBV5-6, with TRBD2 matching 7 bases. The length of the CDR3 is 16 residues. Trimming at V came to 0 bases and at J to 5 bases, leaving 7 bases not matched to a gene. Germline V gene data show CDR1 as SGHDT and CDR2 as YYEEEE. CDR3 in amino acids: CASSLVGGGLTGELFF. The CDR3 nucleotides read TGTGCCAGCAGCTTGGTTGGCGGGGGACTAACCGGGGAGCTGTTTTTT.

The chain joins TRBV6-2 or TRBV6-3 to TRBJ2-1; D might be TRBD1 or TRBD2, each matching 6 bases. This CDR3 is built from 17 residues. The V end was cut by 4 bases, the J end by 4 bases, with 20 bases between. Germline CDR1 reads MNHEY; CDR2 reads SVGEGT. Written as DNA, the CDR3 is TGTGCCAGCAGTTCCTTCCCCCCGGGGGCCCTATACAATGAGCAGTTCTTC. It specifies CASSSFPPGALYNEQFF.

This chain links TRBV7-9 with TRBJ2-7; no firm D call. CDR1 is SEHNR and CDR2 is FQNEAQ in the germline V gene (reference sequence). Trimming cost V 0 bases and J 4 bases, with 13 bases left between them. The CDR3 length is 15 residues. The DNA of the CDR3 is TGTGCCAGCAGCTTAGCTTTTCTTCAACCTTACGAGCAGTACTTC. Translation gives CASSLAFLQPYEQYF.

DNA for the CDR3: TGTGCCAGCACCTACTGGGGCGGACGGGCCTACAATGAGCAGTTCTTC. Translating gives CASTYWGGRAYNEQFF. V is TRBV28 and J is TRBJ2-1, with D possibly matching TRBD1 (5 bases). Germline V gives CDR1 MDHEN, CDR2 SYDVKM. Trimming took 7 bases from V and 2 from J, leaving 18 bases between them. The CDR3 is made up of 16 amino acids.

The chain joins TRBV7-6 to TRBJ2-1; 11 bases align to TRBD2. The J segment lost 2 bases and the V segment lost 1 base, leaving 1 base of the junction unmatched. This CDR3 spans 16 amino acids. The germline V gene encodes CDR1 SGHVS and CDR2 FNYEAQ. This CDR3 is CASSLGTSGPYNEQFF. CDR3 sequence (DNA): TGTGCCAGCAGCTTAGGGACTAGCGGGCCCTACAATGAGCAGTTCTTC.

Only a few counts were recorded for this clone. The chain is built from TRBV7-3 and TRBJ2-7; D unclear. V lost 5 bases and J lost 7, with 15 bases in between. The CDR3 totals 13 residues. CDR1 and CDR2 (germline): SGHTA, FQGTGA. This CDR3 is CASSEDASREQYF. Written as DNA, the CDR3 is TGTGCCAGCAGCGAGGACGCGTCCCGGGAGCAGTACTTC.

V is TRBV7-3 and J is TRBJ2-7; 11 bases fit TRBD2. V gave up 5 bases and J gave up 3 bases; unmatched junction bases: 6. The CDR3 runs 15 residues. Germline CDR1 reads SGHTA; CDR2 reads FQGTGA. The CDR3 nucleotides are TGTGCCAGCAGCGTTACTAGCGGGGGTAACTACGAGCAGTACTTC. Translating gives CASSVTSGGNYEQYF.

This chain joins TRBV6-5 and TRBJ1-1, with D possibly TRBD1 on 5 matching bases. From germline, CDR1 is MNHEY and CDR2 SVGAGI. The CDR3 spans 14 residues. V lost 8 bases and J lost 1, with 14 bases in between. DNA for the CDR3: TGTGCCAGCGGGGACCCTCGGCGGAACACTGAAGCTTTCTTT. Its protein product is CASGDPRRNTEAFF.

A few counts support this clone. V gene TRBV28 combines with J gene TRBJ1-3; tentative D call: TRBD1 (6 bases). The V end was cut by 5 bases, the J end by 4 bases, with 15 bases between. Germline CDR1 and CDR2: MDHEN and SYDVKM. The length of the CDR3 is 15 residues. The CDR3 bases are TGTGCCAGCAGTCCACAGGGTGAGCGCGGAAACACCATATATTTT. Protein product: CASSPQGERGNTIYF. The full variable domain, completed using reference TRBV28 and TRBJ1-3, is DVKVTQSSRYLVKRTGEKVFLECVQDMDHENMFWYRQDPGLGLRLIYFSYDVKMKEKGDIPEGYSVSREKKERFSLILESASTNQTSMYLCASSPQGERGNTIYFGEGSWLTVV.

This clone was recorded only once. This chain uses TRBV18 with TRBJ2-7, with TRBD1 as a possible D gene (8 bases). The ends were cut back, 6 bases at V and 2 bases at J, with 23 bases in the middle. In germline, CDR1 is KGHSH, CDR2 LQKENI. The CDR3 contains 17 residues. The DNA for the CDR3 is TGTGCCAGCTCGCGTCAGGGGGCAGGGCGGGAGACCTACGAGCAGTACTTC. Protein: CASSRQGAGRETYEQYF.

J is TRBJ1-1 and V is TRBV3-1 (or the pseudogene TRBV3-2), with D perhaps matching TRBD1 (5 bases). Germline CDR1 reads LGHDT; CDR2 reads YNNKEL (reference sequence). There are 13 residues in the CDR3. Trimming left V 8 bases short and J 3 bases short, with 13 bases between. The chain's CDR3 is CASSRGDDTEAFF. DNA of the CDR3: TGTGCCAGCTCGAGAGGGGACGACACTGAAGCTTTCTTT.

V is TRBV28 and J is TRBJ2-1; D unclear. From germline, CDR1 is MDHEN and CDR2 SYDVKM. The CDR3 has 12 amino acids. V lost 6 bases to trimming and J lost 4 bases, with 7 bases between them. CDR3 in amino acids: CASRESYNEQFF. CDR3 coding DNA: TGTGCCAGCAGGGAATCTTACAATGAGCAGTTCTTC.

The V call is TRBV5-4, the J call TRBJ2-7; no clear D. Germline CDR1 SGHNT, CDR2 YYREEE (reference sequence). V was cut by 4 bases and J by 6 bases, with 11 bases left in between. The CDR3 has 12 amino acids. CDR3 sequence: CASSSPWGEQYF. CDR3 in DNA: TGTGCCAGCAGCAGTCCGTGGGGCGAGCAGTACTTC.

The gene calls are TRBV7-3 and TRBJ1-2, with TRBD1 identical over 10 bases. The CDR3 covers 16 residues. Trimming took 0 bases from V and 6 from J; bases not matched to a gene: 7. From germline, CDR1 is SGHTA and CDR2 FQGTGA. For the CDR3, the DNA is TGTGCCAGCAGCTTAACGAAGGGACAGGGGAGCCATGGCTACACCTTC. It codes for CASSLTKGQGSHGYTF.

This clone was seen a single time. J is TRBJ2-1 and V is TRBV7-9; D gene ambiguous. V dropped 6 bases and J dropped 6 bases, with 9 bases sitting between them. Germline V lookup: CDR1 SEHNR, CDR2 FQNEAQ (reference sequence). The CDR3 consists of 12 residues. The CDR3 nucleotides are TGTGCCAGCAGAAGTAGTGGCAATGAGCAGTTCTTC. The encoded protein is CASRSSGNEQFF.

The CDR3 coding sequence is TGTGCCAGCGGGGGACAGGACTATGGCTACACCTTC. This gives the protein CASGGQDYGYTF. The chain employs TRBV6-5 and TRBJ1-2; the match to TRBD1 covers 8 bases. CDR3 size: 12 residues. Trimming cost V 8 bases and J 3 bases; bases outside gene matches: 2. Germline V gene sequence: CDR1 MNHEY, CDR2 SVGAGI.

The chain carries TRBV6-6 and TRBJ1-2, with D perhaps matching TRBD1 (6 bases). With 2 bases removed from V and 0 bases from J, the gap between germline ends came to 7 bases. Germline loops: CDR1 MNHNY, CDR2 SVGAGI (reference sequence). CDR3 length: 14 residues. CDR3: CASSYGTTNYGYTF. As DNA, the CDR3 is TGTGCCAGCAGTTACGGGACAACTAACTATGGCTACACCTTC.

The chain links TRBV13 to TRBJ2-2, with 7 nucleotides matching TRBD2. Germline assignment: CDR1 PRHDT and CDR2 FYEKMQ (reference sequence). CDR3 size: 17 residues. V gave up 1 base and J gave up 2 bases; unmatched junction bases: 7. This chain's CDR3 is CASSLAASGVNTGELFF. CDR3 coding DNA: TGTGCCAGCAGCTTAGCGGCTAGCGGCGTAAACACCGGGGAGCTGTTTTTT.

This chain uses TRBV19 with TRBJ1-6; D perhaps matches TRBD1 (5 bases). Per the germline V gene, CDR1 is LNHDA and CDR2 is SQIVND (reference sequence). The CDR3 extends over 13 amino acids. Trimming shortened V by 6 bases and J by 8 bases, and 11 bases separated the two germline ends. In nucleotides, the CDR3 is TGTGCCAGTAGAGACCAGGGCGATTCACCCCTCCACTTT. Translating gives CASRDQGDSPLHF.

The genes are TRBV5-1 and TRBJ2-5; D is undetermined. This CDR3 spans 14 amino acids. The germline V gene has CDR1 SGHRS and CDR2 YFSETQ. V lost 0 bases and J lost 2, with 8 bases in between. CDR3 loop: CASSLGAAQETQYF. The CDR3 DNA sequence: TGCGCCAGCAGCTTGGGTGCTGCGCAAGAGACCCAGTACTTC.

V is TRBV4-2 and J is TRBJ2-2; either TRBD1 or TRBD2 may fit D (6 bases each). In germline, CDR1 is LGHNA, CDR2 YNFKEQ. V dropped 0 bases and J dropped 2 bases, with 16 bases sitting between them. CDR3 length: 18 amino acids. The CDR3 here is CASSQDKGERANTGELFF. The CDR3 nucleotides read TGTGCCAGCAGCCAAGATAAGGGGGAGCGGGCCAACACCGGGGAGCTGTTTTTT.

This clone was seen once. The chain carries TRBV10-3 and TRBJ1-2; D remains unclear. The germline V gene encodes CDR1 ENHRY and CDR2 SYGVKD. The V end was cut by 6 bases, the J end by 8 bases, with 13 bases between. This CDR3 spans 12 amino acids. The CDR3 loop is CAIRLAPRGYTF. The CDR3 DNA reads TGTGCCATCAGGTTAGCCCCGAGGGGCTACACCTTC.

The chain couples TRBV28 to TRBJ2-3; 9 nucleotides align to TRBD1. The length of the CDR3 is 16 residues. In germline, CDR1 is MDHEN, CDR2 SYDVKM. Losses at the gene ends were 4 bases for V and 5 bases for J; bases not matched to a gene: 10. CDR3 sequence: CASSSPGGQGVDTQYF. The CDR3, as DNA: TGTGCCAGCAGTTCTCCCGGGGGACAGGGTGTAGATACGCAGTATTTT.

The chain has TRBV5-1 and TRBJ1-5, with unresolved D. V was pared by 0 bases and J by 3 bases, with 4 bases between. Germline lookup yields CDR1 SGHRS and CDR2 YFSETQ. This CDR3 spans 13 amino acids. The CDR3 spells CASSLDYNQPQHF. The CDR3 DNA sequence: TGCGCCAGCAGCTTGGATTACAATCAGCCCCAGCATTTT. Drawing the rest from reference TRBV5-1 and TRBJ1-5, the complete variable domain is KAGVTQTPRYLIKTRGQQVTLSCSPISGHRSVSWYQQTPGQGLQFLFEYFSETQRNKGNFPGRFSGRQFSNSRSEMNVSTLELGDSALYLCASSLDYNQPQHFGDGTRLSIL.

The rearrangement links TRBV9 to TRBJ1-2, with TRBD1 as a possible D gene (6 bases). Trimming removed 3 bases from V and 3 bases from J, with 24 bases in between. Germline V gene sequence: CDR1 SGDLS, CDR2 YYNGEE. The CDR3 has 18 amino acids. The CDR3 region is CASSARPGTNREHYGYTF. The CDR3 DNA sequence: TGTGCCAGCAGCGCACGCCCGGGGACAAATCGGGAGCACTATGGCTACACCTTC.

CDR3 region: CASSPAGSGGYEKLFF. The CDR3 DNA reads as TGTGCCAGCAGCCCGGCGGGTTCGGGGGGCTATGAAAAACTGTTTTTT. This sequence joins TRBV5-6 and TRBJ1-4; D may be TRBD1 (6 bases). Trimming removed 4 bases from V and 6 bases from J, with 19 bases in between. CDR3 size: 16 residues. Per the germline V gene, CDR1 is SGHDT and CDR2 is YYEEEE.